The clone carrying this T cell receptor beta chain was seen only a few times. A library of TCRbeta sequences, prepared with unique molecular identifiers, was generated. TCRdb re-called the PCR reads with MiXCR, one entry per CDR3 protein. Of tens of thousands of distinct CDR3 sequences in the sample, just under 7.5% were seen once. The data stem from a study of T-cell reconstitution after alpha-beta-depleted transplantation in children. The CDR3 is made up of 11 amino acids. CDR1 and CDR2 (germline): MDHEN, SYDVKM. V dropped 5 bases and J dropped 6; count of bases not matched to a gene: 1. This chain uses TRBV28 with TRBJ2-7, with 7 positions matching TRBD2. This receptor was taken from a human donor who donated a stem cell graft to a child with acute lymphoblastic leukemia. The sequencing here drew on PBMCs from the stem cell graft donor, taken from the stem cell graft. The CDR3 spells CASSRLAEQYF. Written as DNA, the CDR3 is TGTGCCAGCAGTAGACTAGCCGAGCAGTACTTC. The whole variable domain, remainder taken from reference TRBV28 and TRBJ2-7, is DVKVTQSSRYLVKRTGEKVFLECVQDMDHENMFWYRQDPGLGLRLIYFSYDVKMKEKGDIPEGYSVSREKKERFSLILESASTNQTSMYLCASSRLAEQYFGPGTRLTVT.